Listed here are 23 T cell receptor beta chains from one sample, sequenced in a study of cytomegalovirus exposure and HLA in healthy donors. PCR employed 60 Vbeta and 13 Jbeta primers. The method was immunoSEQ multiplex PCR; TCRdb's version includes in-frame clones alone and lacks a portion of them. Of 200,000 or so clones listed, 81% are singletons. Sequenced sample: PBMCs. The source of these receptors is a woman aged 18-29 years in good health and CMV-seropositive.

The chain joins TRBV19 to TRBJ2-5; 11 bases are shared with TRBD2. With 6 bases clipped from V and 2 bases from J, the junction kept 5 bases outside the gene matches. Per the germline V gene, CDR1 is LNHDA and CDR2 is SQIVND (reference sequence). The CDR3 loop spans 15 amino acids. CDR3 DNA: TGTGCCAGTAGCTTTTGGACTAGCGGGCAAGAGACCCAGTACTTC. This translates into CASSFWTSGQETQYF.

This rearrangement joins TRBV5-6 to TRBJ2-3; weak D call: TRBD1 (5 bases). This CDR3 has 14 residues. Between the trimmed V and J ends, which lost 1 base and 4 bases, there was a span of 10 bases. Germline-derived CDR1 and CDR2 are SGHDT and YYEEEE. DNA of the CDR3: TGTGCCAGCAGCTTGCCAGGGCGTCCAGATACGCAGTATTTT. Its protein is CASSLPGRPDTQYF.

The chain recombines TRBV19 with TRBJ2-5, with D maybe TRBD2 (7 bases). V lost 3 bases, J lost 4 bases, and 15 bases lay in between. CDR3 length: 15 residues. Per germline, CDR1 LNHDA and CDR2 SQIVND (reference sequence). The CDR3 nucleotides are TGTGCCAGTAGTATGGCGGGGGCGACGCGAGAGACCCAGTACTTC. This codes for CASSMAGATRETQYF.

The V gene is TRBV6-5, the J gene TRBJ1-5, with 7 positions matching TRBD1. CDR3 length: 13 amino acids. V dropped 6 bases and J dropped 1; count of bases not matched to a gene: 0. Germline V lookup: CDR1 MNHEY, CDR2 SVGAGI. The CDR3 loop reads CASRGQSNQPQHF. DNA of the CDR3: TGTGCCAGCAGGGGACAGAGCAATCAGCCCCAGCATTTT.

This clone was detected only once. CDR3 amino acids: CASSLGSAGGFETQYF. The CDR3 DNA reads TGCGCCAGCAGCTTGGGCTCAGCGGGGGGGTTTGAGACCCAGTACTTC. This rearrangement joins TRBV5-1 to TRBJ2-5; 10 nucleotides line up with TRBD2. J was trimmed by 5 bases and V by 0 bases; bases with no gene match: 7. CDR1 and CDR2 (germline): SGHRS, YFSETQ. CDR3 length equals 16 residues.

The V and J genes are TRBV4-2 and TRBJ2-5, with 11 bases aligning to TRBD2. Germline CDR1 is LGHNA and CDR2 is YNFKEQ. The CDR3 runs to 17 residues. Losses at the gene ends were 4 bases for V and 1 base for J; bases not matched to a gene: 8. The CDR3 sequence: CASSRETSGDPQETQYF. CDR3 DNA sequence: TGTGCCAGCAGCCGAGAGACTAGCGGGGATCCCCAAGAGACCCAGTACTTC.

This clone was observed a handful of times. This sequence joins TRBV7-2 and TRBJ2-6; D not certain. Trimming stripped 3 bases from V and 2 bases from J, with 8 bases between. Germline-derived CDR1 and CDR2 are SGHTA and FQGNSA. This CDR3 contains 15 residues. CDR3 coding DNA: TGTGCCAGCAGCTTGGAGCCGGCTGGGGCCAACGTCCTGACTTTC. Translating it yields CASSLEPAGANVLTF.

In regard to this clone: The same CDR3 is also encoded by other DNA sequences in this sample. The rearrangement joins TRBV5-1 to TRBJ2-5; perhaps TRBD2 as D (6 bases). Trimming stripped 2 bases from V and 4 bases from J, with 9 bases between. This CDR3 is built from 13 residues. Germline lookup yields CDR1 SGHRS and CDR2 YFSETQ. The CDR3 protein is CASSFGGGETQYF. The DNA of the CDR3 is TGCGCCAGCAGCTTCGGGGGAGGAGAGACCCAGTACTTC.

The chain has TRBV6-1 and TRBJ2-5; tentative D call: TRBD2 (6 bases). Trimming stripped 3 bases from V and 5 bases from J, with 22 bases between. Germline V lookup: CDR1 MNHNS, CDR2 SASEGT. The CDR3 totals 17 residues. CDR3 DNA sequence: TGTGCCAGCAGTGACTTCGATCGGGGGTTAGGAAGCGAGACCCAGTACTTC. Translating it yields CASSDFDRGLGSETQYF.

CDR3 sequence reads: CASSEYIGYTF. The CDR3 DNA reads as TGTGCCAGCAGTGAATATATTGGCTACACCTTC. The V call is TRBV6-1, the J call TRBJ1-2; D remains unclear. V lost 2 bases and J 7 bases, leaving 5 bases between the germline ends. Germline assignment: CDR1 MNHNS and CDR2 SASEGT. This CDR3 comprises 11 residues.

CDR3 sequence reads: CASSLDSSGRAIGYTF. The CDR3 DNA is TGTGCCAGCAGCTTAGATTCAAGTGGCAGGGCGATTGGCTACACCTTC. The V and J genes are TRBV11-3 and TRBJ1-2, with D perhaps TRBD1 (5 bases). Germline loops: CDR1 SGHNT, CDR2 YENEEA. V gave up 0 bases and J gave up 7 bases, with 18 bases separating them. There are 16 residues in the CDR3.

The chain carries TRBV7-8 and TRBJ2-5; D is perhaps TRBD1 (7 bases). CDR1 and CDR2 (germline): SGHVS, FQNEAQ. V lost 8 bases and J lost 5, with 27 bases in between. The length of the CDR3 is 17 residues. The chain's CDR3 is CASASPRQGPREETQYF. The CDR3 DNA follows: TGTGCCAGCGCCTCGCCAAGACAGGGTCCCCGGGAGGAGACCCAGTACTTC.

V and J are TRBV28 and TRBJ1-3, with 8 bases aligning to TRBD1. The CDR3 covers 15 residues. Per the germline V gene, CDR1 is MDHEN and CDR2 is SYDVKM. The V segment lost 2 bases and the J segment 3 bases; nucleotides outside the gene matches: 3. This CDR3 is CASSLQGALGNTIYF. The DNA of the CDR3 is TGTGCCAGCAGTTTACAGGGGGCACTTGGAAACACCATATATTTT.

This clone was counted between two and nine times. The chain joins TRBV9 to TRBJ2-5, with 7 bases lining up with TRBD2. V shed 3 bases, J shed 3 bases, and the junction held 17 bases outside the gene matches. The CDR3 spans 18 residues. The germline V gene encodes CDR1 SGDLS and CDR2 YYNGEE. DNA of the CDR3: TGTGCCAGCAGCGCGGCGGGGGACCCCCAATCAGAGAAAGAGACCCAGTACTTC. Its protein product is CASSAAGDPQSEKETQYF.

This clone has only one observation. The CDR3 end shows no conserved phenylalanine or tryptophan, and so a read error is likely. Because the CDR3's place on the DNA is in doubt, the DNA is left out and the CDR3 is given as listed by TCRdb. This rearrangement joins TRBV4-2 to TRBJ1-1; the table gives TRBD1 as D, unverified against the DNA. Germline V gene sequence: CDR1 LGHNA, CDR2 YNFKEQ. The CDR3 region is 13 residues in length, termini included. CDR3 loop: CASSQDLRRDRSL.

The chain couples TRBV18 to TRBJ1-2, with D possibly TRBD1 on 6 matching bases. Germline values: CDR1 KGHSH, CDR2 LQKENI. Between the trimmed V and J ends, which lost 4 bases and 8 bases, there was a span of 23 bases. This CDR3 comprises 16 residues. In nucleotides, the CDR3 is TGTGCCAGCTCACAAGAAACGAGTCTCACAGGGACAGGCTACACCTTC. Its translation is CASSQETSLTGTGYTF.

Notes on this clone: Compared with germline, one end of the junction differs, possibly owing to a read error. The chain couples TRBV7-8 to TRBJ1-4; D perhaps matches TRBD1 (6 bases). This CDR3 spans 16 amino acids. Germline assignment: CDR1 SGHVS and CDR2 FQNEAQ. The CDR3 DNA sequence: TGTGCCAGCAGTTTAGGGACACTTGGGACTAATGAAAAACTGTTTTTT. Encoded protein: CASSLGTLGTNEKLFF.

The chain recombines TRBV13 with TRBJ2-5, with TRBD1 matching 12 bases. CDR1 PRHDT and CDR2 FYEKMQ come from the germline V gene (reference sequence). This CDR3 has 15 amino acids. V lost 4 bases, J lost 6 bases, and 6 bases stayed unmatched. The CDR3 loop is CASSSSRDRGQTQYF. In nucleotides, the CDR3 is TGTGCCAGCAGCTCCTCCCGGGACAGGGGGCAGACCCAGTACTTC. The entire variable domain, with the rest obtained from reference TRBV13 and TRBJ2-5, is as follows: AAGVIQSPRHLIKEKRETATLKCYPIPRHDTVYWYQQGPGQDPQFLISFYEKMQSDKGSIPDRFSAQQFSDYHSELNMSSLELGDSALYFCASSSSRDRGQTQYFGPGTRLLVL.

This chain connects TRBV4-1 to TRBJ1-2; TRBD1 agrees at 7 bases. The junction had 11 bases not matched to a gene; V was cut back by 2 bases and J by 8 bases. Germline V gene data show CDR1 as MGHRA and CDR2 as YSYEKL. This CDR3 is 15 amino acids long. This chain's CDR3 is CASSQPLRQGLGYTF. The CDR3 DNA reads TGCGCCAGCAGCCAACCACTCAGACAGGGATTGGGCTACACCTTC.

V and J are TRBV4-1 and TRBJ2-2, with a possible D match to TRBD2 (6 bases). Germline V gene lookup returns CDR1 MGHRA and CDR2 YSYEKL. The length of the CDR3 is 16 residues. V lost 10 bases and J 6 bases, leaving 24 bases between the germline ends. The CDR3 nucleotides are TGCGCCACCAAAGATGGGGGGATCGGGGTCCCCGGGGAGCTGTTTTTT. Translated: CATKDGGIGVPGELFF.

The CDR3 bases are TGTGCCAGCAATGGGGAGAACCAGGGACTCTACACTGAAGCTTTCTTT. Translated: CASNGENQGLYTEAFF. V usage is TRBV12-1 and J usage is TRBJ1-1. TRBV12-1 is flagged as a pseudogene. The CDR3 runs 16 residues.

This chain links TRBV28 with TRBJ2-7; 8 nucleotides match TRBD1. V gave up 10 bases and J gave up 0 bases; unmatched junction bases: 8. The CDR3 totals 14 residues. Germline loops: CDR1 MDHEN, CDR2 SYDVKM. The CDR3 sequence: CATDAGGGSYEQYF. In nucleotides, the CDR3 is TGTGCCACCGACGCAGGGGGCGGCTCCTACGAGCAGTACTTC.

CDR3 sequence reads: CASSVNHRYEQYF. DNA of the CDR3: TGTGCCAGCAGCGTGAATCACAGATACGAGCAGTACTTC. The V and J genes are TRBV9 and TRBJ2-7, with unresolved D. This CDR3 spans 13 amino acids. Deletions cut 2 bases from V and 4 bases from J, with 10 bases between. Germline assignment: CDR1 SGDLS and CDR2 YYNGEE.